The subject of this entry is one T cell receptor (beta chain). Its antigen is not identified. The data originate from a study of T cell responses to AZD1222 COVID-19 vaccine. Study-level points and caveats: Mapped onto spike, vaccine-associated CD4 TCRs spanned it and were dominant at 160-218 and 743-854.

This CDR3 has 13 residues. Germline V CDR1 and CDR2: SGHDT, YYEEEE. V dropped 3 bases and J dropped 5 bases, with 11 bases sitting between them. TCRdb's copy holds only in-frame clones and misses some; the assay was immunoSEQ multiplex PCR. The table has roughly 120,000 clones, nearly 90% seen once. The rearrangement links TRBV5-6 to TRBJ2-5; D is ambiguous. The material was peripheral blood, obtained on day 0 of AZD1222 vaccination. The clonotype originates from an adult in good health. CDR3 region: CASSSGPMETQYF. As DNA, the CDR3 is TGTGCCAGCAGCTCGGGCCCGATGGAGACCCAGTACTTC.